This T cell receptor beta chain was sequenced in a study of T cell responses to AZD1222 COVID-19 vaccine. Study-wide background: Pooling was applied to second doses at about 4 or about 12 weeks.

About this clone itself: Its specificity is not known. The same CDR3 also results from other DNA sequences found in this sample.

Data came from immunoSEQ multiplex PCR; TCRdb stores just in-frame clones and leaves some out. There are about 140,000 clones in the sample; 70% to 90% occur only once, and just over 5.5% lies in the top ten. Study-wide points: It should be noted that donors were predominantly white British and more often female, and clonal diversity was possibly underestimated. Repertoires were obtained solely post-peak T cell response. The study reported that nearly half of spike-specific TCRs target unmutated variant regions.

This TCR was sampled from an adult in good health. Sequencing was performed on peripheral blood, taken on day 0 of AZD1222 vaccination.

The CDR3 region is CASSTGLAGGPNEQFF. The CDR3 DNA is TGCGCCAGCAGCACGGGACTAGCGGGAGGGCCCAATGAGCAGTTCTTC. The chain has TRBV5-1 and TRBJ2-1, with 16 bases aligning to TRBD2. This CDR3 is built from 16 residues. The junction had 4 bases not matched to a gene; V was cut back by 4 bases and J by 6 bases. From germline, CDR1 is SGHRS and CDR2 YFSETQ.